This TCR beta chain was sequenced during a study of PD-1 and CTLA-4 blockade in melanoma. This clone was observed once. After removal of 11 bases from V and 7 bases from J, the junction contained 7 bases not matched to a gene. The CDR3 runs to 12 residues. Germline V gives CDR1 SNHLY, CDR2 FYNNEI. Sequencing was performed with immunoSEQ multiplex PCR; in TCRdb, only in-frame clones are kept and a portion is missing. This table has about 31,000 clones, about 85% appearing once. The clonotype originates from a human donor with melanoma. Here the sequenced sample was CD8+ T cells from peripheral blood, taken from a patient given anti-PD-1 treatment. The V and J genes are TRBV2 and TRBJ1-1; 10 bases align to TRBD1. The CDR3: CAGYRDRGEAFF. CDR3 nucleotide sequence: TGTGCCGGCTACCGGGACAGGGGTGAAGCTTTCTTT.